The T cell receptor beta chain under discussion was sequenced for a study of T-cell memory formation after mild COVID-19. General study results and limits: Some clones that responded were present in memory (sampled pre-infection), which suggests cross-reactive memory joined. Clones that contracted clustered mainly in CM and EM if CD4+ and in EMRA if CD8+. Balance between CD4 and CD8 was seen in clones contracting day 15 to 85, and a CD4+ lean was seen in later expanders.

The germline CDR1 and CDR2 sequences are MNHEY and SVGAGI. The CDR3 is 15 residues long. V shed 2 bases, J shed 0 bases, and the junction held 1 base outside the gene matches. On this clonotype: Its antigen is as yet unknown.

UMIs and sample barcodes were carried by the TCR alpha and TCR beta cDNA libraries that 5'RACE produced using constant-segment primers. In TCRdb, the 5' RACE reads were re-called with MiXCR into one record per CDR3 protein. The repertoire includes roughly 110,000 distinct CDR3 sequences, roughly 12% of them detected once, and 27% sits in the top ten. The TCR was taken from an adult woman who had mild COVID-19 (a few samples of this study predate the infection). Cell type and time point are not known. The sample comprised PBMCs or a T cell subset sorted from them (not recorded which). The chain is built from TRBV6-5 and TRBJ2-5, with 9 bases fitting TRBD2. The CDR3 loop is CASSYGGRDQETQYF. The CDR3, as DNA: TGTGCCAGCAGTTACGGCGGGAGGGACCAAGAGACCCAGTACTTC.